This T cell receptor beta chain was identified in a study of T cells in Graves' hyperthyroidism and ophthalmopathy. Study overall: Once the initial diagnosis was made, peripheral blood was obtained before any treatment.

TCR beta CDR3 region amplification was performed from RNA transcripts. With the HTBI primer set, the TCR CDR3 went through a first round of RT-PCR. Each CDR3 protein is one row after TCRdb ran MiXCR on the multiplex PCR reads. The sample has some 250,000 distinct CDR3 sequences, approximately 14% seen once. Pregnant or lactating patients were excluded, as were those with uncontrolled infection or other autoimmune disease. This clonotype was detected many times. Its cognate antigen is unknown. This CDR3 contains 15 residues. Trimming pared 1 base from V and 0 bases from J, leaving 9 bases between. CDR1 is SEHNR, CDR2 FQNEAQ, per germline (reference sequence). Study-wide points: Ophthalmopathy stood apart from stable hyperthyroidism in a 13 V-J model.

The sequence was obtained from a woman in her thirties or forties with Graves' hyperthyroidism that later progressed to Graves' ophthalmopathy. The chain couples TRBV7-9 to TRBJ1-1; D gene uncertain. Sequencing was done on a sample of blood. In DNA form, the CDR3 reads TGTGCCAGCAGCTTAGATCTGGCGGTGAACACTGAAGCTTTCTTT. Translation gives CASSLDLAVNTEAFF.